Described below is a single T cell receptor beta chain sequence and its context. Its antigen is still unknown. The source of the sample is a study of tumor-infiltrating lymphocytes in localized non-small cell lung cancer. General study findings and limits: TCR sequencing covered a subset of patients with enough tissue. No T-cell fraction difference was seen between IM1 and IM2 tumors. Higher tumor T cell infiltration than in uninvolved lung was supported by TCRbeta sequencing.

The data were produced by immunoSEQ multiplex PCR, yet TCRdb's version contains in-frame clones alone and is incomplete. There are about 16,000 clones in the sample; roughly 79% occur only once, and approximately 8.6% lies in the top ten. From germline, CDR1 is ENHRY and CDR2 SYGVKD. This CDR3 contains 13 residues. Trimming cost V 10 bases and J 0 bases, with 10 bases left between them. The chain has TRBV10-3 and TRBJ2-1; no reliable D call. The sequenced sample consisted of lung tumor tissue. The sequence came from a human donor with non-small cell lung cancer. CDR3 sequence (DNA): TGTGCCACCATTCCCAGCTCCTACAATGAGCAGTTCTTC. Its protein is CATIPSSYNEQFF.